Listed here are 9 T cell receptor beta chains from one sample, sequenced in a study of shared clonotypes between healthy human individuals (dated by TCRdb to the early 2020s). Libraries were made using the immunoSEQ multiplex PCR assay. Not all clones reach the TCRdb copy of this immuneACCESS table, which keeps in-frame sequences only. Checked studies attribute under half of the gap to unresolved V genes and leave the rest unexplained. Recorded for this sample are roughly 1 million clones; 65% to 80% of them occurred a single time. About 1.4% of the sample is in the top ten clones. The sample was memory CD4+ T cells sorted from blood. The meaning of the sample's cell subset or site label: CD45RA-negative fraction. The origin of the receptors is a man aged 18-30 years in good health.

The chain links TRBV4-3 to TRBJ1-2, with no clear D. The germline V gene has CDR1 LGHNA and CDR2 YSLEER. V lost 1 base and J 4 bases, leaving 10 bases between the germline ends. The CDR3 sequence is 14 residues long. The CDR3, as DNA: TGCGCCAGCAGCCAAGCGGTCTTGAGCTATGGCTACACCTTC. Encoded protein: CASSQAVLSYGYTF.

This chain links TRBV6-6 with TRBJ1-6; 9 nucleotides match TRBD1. In germline, CDR1 is MNHNY, CDR2 SVGAGI (reference sequence). CDR3 length equals 16 residues. The V gene end was trimmed by 4 bases and the J gene end by 14 bases; junction bases not matched to a gene: 15. The CDR3 nucleotides read TGTGCCAGCAGTTGGGGAGCGGGACAGGGACCTCTGGCCCTCCACTTT. As protein: CASSWGAGQGPLALHF.

This clone was seen once. This chain joins TRBV28 and TRBJ2-5; TRBD1 matches at 12 bases. Trimming took 1 base from V and 6 from J; bases not matched to a gene: 9. The germline V gene has CDR1 MDHEN and CDR2 SYDVKM. The CDR3 extends over 17 amino acids. CDR3 sequence (DNA): TGTGCCAGCAGTTTATACCCCGGGACAGGGGGCGAGAAGACCCAGTACTTC. Amino acids: CASSLYPGTGGEKTQYF.

V gene TRBV5-4 combines with J gene TRBJ2-7; TRBD2 is a possible D gene (6 bases). CDR3 length: 16 residues. Germline CDR1 is SGHNT and CDR2 is YYREEE (reference sequence). V lost 3 bases and J lost 0, with 16 bases in between. CDR3: CASSYTGTQRSYEQYF. The CDR3 nucleotides are TGTGCCAGCAGCTACACCGGGACTCAACGCTCCTACGAGCAGTACTTC.

This clone was counted ten times or more. V gene TRBV10-2 combines with J gene TRBJ2-7; D perhaps matches TRBD1 (5 bases). Germline CDR1 WSHSY, CDR2 SAAADI. The CDR3 totals 15 residues. Trimming left V 3 bases short and J 4 bases short, with 16 bases between. The CDR3 sequence: CASSESQGLYYEQYF. In DNA, the CDR3 is TGCGCCAGCAGTGAATCCCAGGGTCTATATTACGAGCAGTACTTC.

The V gene is TRBV11-2, the J gene TRBJ1-2, with unresolved D. The CDR3 consists of 13 residues. V gave up 5 bases and J gave up 2 bases, with 9 bases separating them. The germline V gene encodes CDR1 SGHAT and CDR2 FQNNGV. The CDR3 nucleotides are TGTGCCAGCAGCAAAGACGGAAACTATGGCTACACCTTC. Its translation: CASSKDGNYGYTF.

The chain employs TRBV11-2 and TRBJ1-3, with unresolved D. The germline CDR1 and CDR2 sequences are SGHAT and FQNNGV. This CDR3 is 14 amino acids long. Trimming removed 2 bases at V and 0 bases at J, with 5 bases between. The CDR3 protein is CASSLISSGNTIYF. CDR3 bases: TGTGCCAGCAGCTTAATCTCCTCTGGAAACACCATATATTTT.

The chain links TRBV5-6 to TRBJ1-4; D is perhaps TRBD1 (6 bases). This CDR3 has 15 residues. Germline V lookup: CDR1 SGHDT, CDR2 YYEEEE. Trimming left V 4 bases short and J 0 bases short, with 10 bases between. The CDR3 sequence: CASSPGQSTNEKLFF. The CDR3 DNA sequence: TGTGCCAGCAGCCCTGGACAGTCAACTAATGAAAAACTGTTTTTT. Filled out from reference TRBV5-6 and TRBJ1-4, the complete variable domain reads DAGVTQSPTHLIKTRGQQVTLRCSPKSGHDTVSWYQQALGQGPQFIFQYYEEEERQRGNFPDRFSGHQFPNYSSELNVNALLLGDSALYLCASSPGQSTNEKLFFGSGTQLSVL.

This chain joins TRBV19 and TRBJ2-5, with D unclear. The germline V and J ends were trimmed by 0 bases and 6 bases, with 8 bases remaining between them. The CDR3 sequence is 13 residues long. The germline V gene encodes CDR1 LNHDA and CDR2 SQIVND (reference sequence). CDR3: CASSIDPRKTQYF. The CDR3 bases are TGTGCCAGTAGTATAGATCCTAGGAAGACCCAGTACTTC.